This T cell receptor beta chain is from a study of T-cell memory formation after mild COVID-19. TCRdb re-called the 5' RACE reads with MiXCR, one entry per CDR3 protein. The repertoire holds 150,000 or so distinct CDR3 sequences, with around 10% as singletons. This clonotype was observed a few times. Its antigen is still unknown. With V trimmed by 0 bases and J by 5 bases, 7 bases remained unmatched. Germline assignment: CDR1 DFQATT and CDR2 SNEGSKA (reference sequence). The CDR3 loop spans 15 amino acids. Study conclusions and caveats: Pre-infection memory showed some responding clones, and this suggested that cross-reactive memory joined. Clones contracting across day 15 to 85 had a balanced CD4/CD8 profile; later expanding clones leaned CD4+.

The receptor was derived from a man aged 18-30 years who had mild COVID-19 (a few samples of this study predate the infection). Cell type and time point are not known. The chain has TRBV20-1 and TRBJ2-5; 9 bases match TRBD2. The source material was PBMCs or a T cell subset sorted from them (not recorded which). The CDR3 here is CSARDRRTSDETQYF. CDR3 bases: TGCAGTGCTAGAGATCGGAGGACTAGCGATGAGACCCAGTACTTC.